This T cell receptor beta chain appears in the sequencing data of a study of immune evolution from preneoplasia to lung adenocarcinoma. The method was immunoSEQ multiplex PCR; TCRdb's version includes in-frame clones alone and lacks a portion of them. The table records 5,500 to 6,000 clones, about 70% of them present only once. Germline trimming cut 4 bases from V and 4 bases from J; bases unmatched to any gene: 6. The CDR3 loop spans 14 amino acids. Germline V gene sequence: CDR1 SGHNT, CDR2 YYREEE (reference sequence). The chain has TRBV5-4 and TRBJ1-1; TRBD1 matches at 8 bases. This TCR was recovered from a person aged 60-79 years with lung adenocarcinoma. The sample comprised FFPE lung adenocarcinoma in situ tissue. The CDR3 DNA follows: TGTGCCAGCAGCGGCAGGGGGCTGGGCACTGAAGCTTTCTTT. The encoded protein is CASSGRGLGTEAFF.